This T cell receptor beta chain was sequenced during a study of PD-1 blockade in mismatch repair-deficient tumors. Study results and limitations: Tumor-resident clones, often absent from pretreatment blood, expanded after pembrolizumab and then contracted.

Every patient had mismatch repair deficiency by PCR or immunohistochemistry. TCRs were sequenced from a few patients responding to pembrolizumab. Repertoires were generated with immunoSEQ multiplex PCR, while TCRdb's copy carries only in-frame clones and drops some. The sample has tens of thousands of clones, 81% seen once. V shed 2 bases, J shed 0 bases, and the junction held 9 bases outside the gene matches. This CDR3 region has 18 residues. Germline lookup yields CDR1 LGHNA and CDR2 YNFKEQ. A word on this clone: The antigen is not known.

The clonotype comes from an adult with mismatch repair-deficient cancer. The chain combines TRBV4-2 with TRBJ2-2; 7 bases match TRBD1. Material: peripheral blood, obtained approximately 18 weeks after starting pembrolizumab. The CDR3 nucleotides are TGTGCCAGCAGCCAAAAGAGATCCGGGACAGCGAACACCGGGGAGCTGTTTTTT. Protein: CASSQKRSGTANTGELFF.